The text below deals with one T cell receptor (beta chain). This sample was included in a study of T and B cells in COVID-19 patients. Study-level information: Critical illness requiring mechanical ventilation or extracorporeal membrane oxygenation affected 12 of 20 active-infection patients. About 90% of the roughly 20 active-infection patients had comorbidities associated with unfavorable COVID-19 outcome.

TRB rearrangements were amplified by multiplex PCR with BIOMED2 TRB-A/B primers. TCRdb ran MiXCR on the multiplex PCR reads and lists one entry per CDR3 protein. The data show about 15,000 distinct CDR3 sequences, roughly 29% seen once. From blood, roughly 250-550 ng of genomic DNA served as TRB template. The CDR3 covers 13 residues. The V and J ends lost 5 bases and 6 bases respectively, with 11 bases between them. Per the germline V gene, CDR1 is SGHNT and CDR2 is YENEEA. The V and J genes are TRBV11-3 and TRBJ2-1, with no clear D. The TCR sequence derives from a human donor who had recovered from COVID-19. The sequenced sample consisted of blood. The CDR3 region has the DNA TGTGCCAGCAGCCCAGGCAGCAGCAATGAGCAGTTCTTC. Translating it yields CASSPGSSNEQFF.